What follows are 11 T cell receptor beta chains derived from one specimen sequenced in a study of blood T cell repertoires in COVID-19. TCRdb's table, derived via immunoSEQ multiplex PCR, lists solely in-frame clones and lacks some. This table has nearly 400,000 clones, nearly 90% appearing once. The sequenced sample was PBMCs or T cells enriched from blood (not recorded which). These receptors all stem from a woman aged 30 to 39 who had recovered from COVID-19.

The CDR3 here is CASSFLLNTEAFF. The DNA of the CDR3 is TGTGCCAGCAGCTTCCTCCTGAACACTGAAGCTTTCTTT. V gene TRBV7-2 combines with J gene TRBJ1-1; D remains ambiguous. CDR1 and CDR2 from the germline V gene are SGHTA and FQGNSA. V was clipped by 3 bases and J by 0 bases, with 5 bases between them. The CDR3 has 13 amino acids. The full variable domain, completed using reference TRBV7-2 and TRBJ1-1, is GAGVSQSPSNKVTEKGKDVELRCDPISGHTALYWYRQSLGQGLEFLIYFQGNSAPDKSGLPSDRFSAERTGGSVSTLTIQRTQQEDSAVYLCASSFLLNTEAFFGQGTRLTVV.

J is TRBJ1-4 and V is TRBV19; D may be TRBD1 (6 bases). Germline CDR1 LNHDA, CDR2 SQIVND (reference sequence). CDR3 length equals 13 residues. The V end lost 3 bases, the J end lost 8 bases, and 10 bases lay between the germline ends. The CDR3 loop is CASSMGHLEKLFF. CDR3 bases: TGTGCCAGTAGTATGGGACATTTGGAAAAACTGTTTTTT.

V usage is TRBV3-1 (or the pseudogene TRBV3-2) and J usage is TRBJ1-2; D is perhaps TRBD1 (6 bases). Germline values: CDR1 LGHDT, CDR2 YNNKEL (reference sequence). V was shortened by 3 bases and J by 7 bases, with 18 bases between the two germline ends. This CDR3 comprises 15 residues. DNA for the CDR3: TGTGCCAGCAGCCACCCCACGGGGGGCGGACGTGGCTACACCTTC. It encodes CASSHPTGGGRGYTF.

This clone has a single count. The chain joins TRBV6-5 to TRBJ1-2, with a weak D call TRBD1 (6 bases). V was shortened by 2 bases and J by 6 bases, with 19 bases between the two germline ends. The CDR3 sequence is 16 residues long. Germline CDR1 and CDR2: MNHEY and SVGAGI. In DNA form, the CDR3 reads TGTGCCAGCAGTTACCTAGGGGTCCAGGGGAATAATGGCTACACCTTC. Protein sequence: CASSYLGVQGNNGYTF.

Written as DNA, the CDR3 is TGTGCCAGTAGTTATTCTTTCGAGGGCAATCAGCCCCAGCATTTT. It yields the protein CASSYSFEGNQPQHF. J is TRBJ1-5 and V is TRBV19, with unresolved D. Trimming took off 5 bases at V and 2 bases at J, with 13 bases between the two ends. Germline V CDR1 and CDR2: LNHDA, SQIVND (reference sequence). The CDR3 totals 15 residues.

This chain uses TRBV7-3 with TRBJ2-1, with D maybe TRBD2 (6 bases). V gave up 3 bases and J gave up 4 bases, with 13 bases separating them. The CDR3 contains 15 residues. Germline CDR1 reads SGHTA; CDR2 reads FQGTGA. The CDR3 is CASSLLSGLYNEQFF. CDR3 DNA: TGTGCCAGCAGCTTGCTCAGCGGACTATACAATGAGCAGTTCTTC.

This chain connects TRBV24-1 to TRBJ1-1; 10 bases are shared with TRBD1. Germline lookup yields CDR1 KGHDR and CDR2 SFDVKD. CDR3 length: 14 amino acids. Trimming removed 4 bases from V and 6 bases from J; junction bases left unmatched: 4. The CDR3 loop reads CATSETGTGAEAFF. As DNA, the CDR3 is TGTGCCACCAGTGAGACCGGGACAGGGGCTGAAGCTTTCTTT.

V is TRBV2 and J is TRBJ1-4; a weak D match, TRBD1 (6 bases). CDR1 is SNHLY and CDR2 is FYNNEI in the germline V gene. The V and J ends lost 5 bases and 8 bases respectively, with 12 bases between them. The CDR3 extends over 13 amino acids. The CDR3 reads CASSRQVGEKLFF. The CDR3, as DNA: TGTGCCAGCAGTCGACAGGTTGGCGAAAAACTGTTTTTT.

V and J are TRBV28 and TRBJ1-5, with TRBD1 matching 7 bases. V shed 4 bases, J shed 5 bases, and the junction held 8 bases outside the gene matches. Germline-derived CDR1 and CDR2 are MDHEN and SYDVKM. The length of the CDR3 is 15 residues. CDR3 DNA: TGTGCCAGCAGTTCGAGGGGGCGAGGGTATCAGCCCCAGCATTTT. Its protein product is CASSSRGRGYQPQHF.

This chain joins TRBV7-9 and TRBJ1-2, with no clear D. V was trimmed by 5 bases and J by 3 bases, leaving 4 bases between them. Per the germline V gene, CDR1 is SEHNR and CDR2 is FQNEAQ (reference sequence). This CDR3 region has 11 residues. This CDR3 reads CASSRDYGYTF. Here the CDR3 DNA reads TGTGCCAGCAGCCGAGACTATGGCTACACCTTC.

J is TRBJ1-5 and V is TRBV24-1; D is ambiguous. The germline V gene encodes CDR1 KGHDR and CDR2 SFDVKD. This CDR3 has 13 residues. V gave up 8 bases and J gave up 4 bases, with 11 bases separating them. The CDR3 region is CATTQRRNQPQHF. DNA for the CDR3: TGTGCCACCACCCAGCGGAGGAATCAGCCCCAGCATTTT.